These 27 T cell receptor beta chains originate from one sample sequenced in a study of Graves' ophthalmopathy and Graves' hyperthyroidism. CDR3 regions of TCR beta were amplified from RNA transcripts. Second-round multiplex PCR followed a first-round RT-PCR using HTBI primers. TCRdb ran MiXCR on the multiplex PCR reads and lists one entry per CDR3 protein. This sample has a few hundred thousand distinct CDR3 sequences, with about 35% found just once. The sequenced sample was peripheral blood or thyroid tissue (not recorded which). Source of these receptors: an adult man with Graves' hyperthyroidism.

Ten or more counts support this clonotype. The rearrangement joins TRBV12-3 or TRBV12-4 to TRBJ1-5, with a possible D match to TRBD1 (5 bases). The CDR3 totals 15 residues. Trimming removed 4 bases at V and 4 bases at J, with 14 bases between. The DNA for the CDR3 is TGTGCCAGCAGTTCAGCAGGGTTTCAGAATCAGCCCCAGCATTTT. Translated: CASSSAGFQNQPQHF.

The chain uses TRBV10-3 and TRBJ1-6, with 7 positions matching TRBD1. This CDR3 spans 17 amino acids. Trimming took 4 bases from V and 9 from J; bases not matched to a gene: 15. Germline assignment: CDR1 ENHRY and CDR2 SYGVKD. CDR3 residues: CAISGRSDRLAGSPLHF. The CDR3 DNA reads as TGTGCCATCAGTGGACGATCGGACAGGTTGGCCGGTTCACCCCTCCACTTT.

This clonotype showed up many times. Here the CDR3 reads CASSSVGTPAFF. The CDR3 region has the DNA TGTGCCAGCAGTTCCGTTGGCACCCCGGCTTTCTTT. The chain couples TRBV27 to TRBJ1-1; D unresolved. This CDR3 is built from 12 residues. Germline loops: CDR1 MNHEY, CDR2 SMNVEV (reference sequence). The V gene lost 4 bases and the J gene lost 11 bases, with 14 bases spanning the gap.

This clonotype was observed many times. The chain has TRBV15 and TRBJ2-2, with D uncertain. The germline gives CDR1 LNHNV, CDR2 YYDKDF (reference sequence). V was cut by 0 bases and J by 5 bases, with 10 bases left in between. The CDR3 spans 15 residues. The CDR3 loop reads CATSRDARGTGELFF. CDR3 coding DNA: TGTGCCACCAGCAGAGACGCTCGTGGAACCGGGGAGCTGTTTTTT.

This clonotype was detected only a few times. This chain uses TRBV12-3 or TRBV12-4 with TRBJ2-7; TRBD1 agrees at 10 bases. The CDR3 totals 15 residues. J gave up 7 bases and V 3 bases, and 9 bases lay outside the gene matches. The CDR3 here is CASSFSGQGVGEQYF. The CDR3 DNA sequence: TGTGCCAGCAGTTTTTCCGGACAGGGGGTGGGGGAGCAGTACTTC.

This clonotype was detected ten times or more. CDR3 loop: CASSPVPGGKISEAFF. In DNA form, the CDR3 reads TGTGCCAGCAGCCCGGTCCCGGGGGGGAAGATCTCTGAAGCTTTCTTT. V and J are TRBV7-6 and TRBJ1-1, with D maybe TRBD1 (5 bases). This CDR3 is built from 16 residues. CDR1 is SGHVS and CDR2 is FNYEAQ in the germline V gene. Trimming cost V 5 bases and J 6 bases, with 22 bases left between them.

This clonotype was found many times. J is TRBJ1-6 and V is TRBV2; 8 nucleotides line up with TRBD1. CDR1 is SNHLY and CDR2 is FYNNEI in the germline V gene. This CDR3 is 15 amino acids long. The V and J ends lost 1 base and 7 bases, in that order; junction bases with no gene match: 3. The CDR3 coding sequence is TGTGCCAGCAGTGAAGATCAGGGGGCAAATTCACCCCTCCACTTT. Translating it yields CASSEDQGANSPLHF.

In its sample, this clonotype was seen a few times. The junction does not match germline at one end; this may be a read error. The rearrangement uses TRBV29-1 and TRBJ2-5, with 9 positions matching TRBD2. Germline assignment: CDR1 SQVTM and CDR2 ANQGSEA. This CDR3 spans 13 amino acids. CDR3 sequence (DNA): TGTGCCTGGAGGATTAGCGGGAGAGAGACCCAGTACTTC. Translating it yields CAWRISGRETQYF.

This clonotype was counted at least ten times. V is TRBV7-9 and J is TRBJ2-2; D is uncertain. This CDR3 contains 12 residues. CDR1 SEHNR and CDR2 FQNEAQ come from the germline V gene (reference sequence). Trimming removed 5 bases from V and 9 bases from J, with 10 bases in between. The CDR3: CASSLARRELFF. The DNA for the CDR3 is TGTGCCAGCAGCCTCGCCCGGAGGGAGCTGTTTTTT.

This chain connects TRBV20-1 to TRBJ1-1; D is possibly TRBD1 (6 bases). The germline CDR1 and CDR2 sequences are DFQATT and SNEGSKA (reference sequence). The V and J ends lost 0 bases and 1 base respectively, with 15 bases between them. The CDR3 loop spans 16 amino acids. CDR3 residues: CSARDRGVGSNTEAFF. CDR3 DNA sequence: TGCAGTGCTAGAGACAGGGGTGTGGGGTCGAACACTGAAGCTTTCTTT.

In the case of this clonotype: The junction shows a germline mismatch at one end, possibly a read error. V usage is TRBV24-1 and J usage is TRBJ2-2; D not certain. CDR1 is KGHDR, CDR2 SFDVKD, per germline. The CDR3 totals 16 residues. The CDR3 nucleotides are TGTGCTACCAGTGCCCCGGCCGAAGCGAACACCGGGGAGCTGTTTTTT. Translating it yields CATSAPAEANTGELFF.

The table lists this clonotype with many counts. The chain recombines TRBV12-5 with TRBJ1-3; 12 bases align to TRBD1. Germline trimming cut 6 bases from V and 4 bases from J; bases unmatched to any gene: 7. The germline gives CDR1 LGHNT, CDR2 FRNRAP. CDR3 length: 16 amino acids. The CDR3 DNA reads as TGTGCTAGTGGAACTGACGGGACAGGGGGCGGAAACACCATATATTTT. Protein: CASGTDGTGGGNTIYF.

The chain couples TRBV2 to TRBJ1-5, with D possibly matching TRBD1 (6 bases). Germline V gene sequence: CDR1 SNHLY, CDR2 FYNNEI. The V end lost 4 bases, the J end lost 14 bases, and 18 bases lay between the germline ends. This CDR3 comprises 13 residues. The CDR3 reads CASSGGQGTHEHF. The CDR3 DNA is TGTGCCAGCAGTGGAGGGCAGGGGACCCACGAGCATTTT.

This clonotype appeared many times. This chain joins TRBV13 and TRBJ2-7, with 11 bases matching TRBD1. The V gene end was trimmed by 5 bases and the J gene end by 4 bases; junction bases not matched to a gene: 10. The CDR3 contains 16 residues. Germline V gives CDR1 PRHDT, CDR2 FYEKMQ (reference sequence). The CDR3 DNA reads TGTGCCAGCAGCCCAACCGGGACAGGGGGTTCATACGAGCAGTACTTC. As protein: CASSPTGTGGSYEQYF.

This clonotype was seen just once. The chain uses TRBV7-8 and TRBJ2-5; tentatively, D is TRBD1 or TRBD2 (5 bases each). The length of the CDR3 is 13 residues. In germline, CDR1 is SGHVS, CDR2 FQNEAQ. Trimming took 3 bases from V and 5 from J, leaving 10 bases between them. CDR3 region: CASSFVREETQYF. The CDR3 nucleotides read TGTGCCAGCAGCTTCGTCAGGGAGGAGACCCAGTACTTC. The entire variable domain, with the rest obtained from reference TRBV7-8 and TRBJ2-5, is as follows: GAGVSQSPRYKVAKRGQDVALRCDPISGHVSLFWYQQALGQGPEFLTYFQNEAQLDKSGLPSDRFFAERPEGSVSTLKIQRTQQEDSAVYLCASSFVREETQYFGPGTRLLVL.

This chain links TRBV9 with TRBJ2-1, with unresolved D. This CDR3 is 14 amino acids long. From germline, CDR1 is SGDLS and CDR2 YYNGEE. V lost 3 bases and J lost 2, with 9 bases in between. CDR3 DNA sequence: TGTGCCAGCAGCGGTTTTGGGACCTACAATGAGCAGTTCTTC. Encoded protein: CASSGFGTYNEQFF.

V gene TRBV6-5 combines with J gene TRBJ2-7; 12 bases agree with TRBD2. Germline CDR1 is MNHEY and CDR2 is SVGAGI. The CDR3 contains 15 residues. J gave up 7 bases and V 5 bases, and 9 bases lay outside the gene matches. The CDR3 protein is CASSPGLAGNNEQYF. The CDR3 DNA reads TGTGCCAGCAGTCCTGGACTAGCGGGGAACAATGAGCAGTACTTC.

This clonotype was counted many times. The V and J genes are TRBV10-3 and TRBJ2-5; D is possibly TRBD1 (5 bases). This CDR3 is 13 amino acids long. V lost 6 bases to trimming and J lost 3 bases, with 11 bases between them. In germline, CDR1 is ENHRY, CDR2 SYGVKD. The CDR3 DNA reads TGTGCCATCAGGGAAATAGGGGAAGAGACCCAGTACTTC. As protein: CAIREIGEETQYF.

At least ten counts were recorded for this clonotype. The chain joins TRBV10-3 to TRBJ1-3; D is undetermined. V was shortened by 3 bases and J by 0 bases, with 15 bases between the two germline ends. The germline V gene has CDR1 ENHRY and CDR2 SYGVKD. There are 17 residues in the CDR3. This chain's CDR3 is CAISDSSHLGSGNTIYF. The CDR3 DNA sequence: TGTGCCATCAGTGATTCGTCACATCTCGGCTCTGGAAACACCATATATTTT.

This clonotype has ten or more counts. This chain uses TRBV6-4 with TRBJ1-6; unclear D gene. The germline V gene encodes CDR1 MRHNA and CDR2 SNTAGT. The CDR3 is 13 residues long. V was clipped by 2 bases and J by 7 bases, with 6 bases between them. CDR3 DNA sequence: TGTGCCAGCAGTGACGGCCGGAATTCACCCCTCCACTTT. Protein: CASSDGRNSPLHF.

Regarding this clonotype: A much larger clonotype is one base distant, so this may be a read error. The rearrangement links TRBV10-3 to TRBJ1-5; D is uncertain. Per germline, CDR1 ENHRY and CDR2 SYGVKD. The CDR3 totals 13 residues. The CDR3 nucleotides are TGTGCCAGCAGTGAGCACCCGAATCAGCCCCAGCATTTT. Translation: CASSEHPNQPQHF.

The CDR3 protein is CASSTPAGYGYTF. CDR3 coding DNA: TGTGCCAGCAGTACCCCCGCGGGGTATGGCTACACCTTC. This rearrangement joins TRBV12-3 or TRBV12-4 to TRBJ1-2; no firm D call. Between the trimmed V and J ends, which lost 5 bases and 5 bases, there was a span of 12 bases. The CDR3 length is 13 residues.

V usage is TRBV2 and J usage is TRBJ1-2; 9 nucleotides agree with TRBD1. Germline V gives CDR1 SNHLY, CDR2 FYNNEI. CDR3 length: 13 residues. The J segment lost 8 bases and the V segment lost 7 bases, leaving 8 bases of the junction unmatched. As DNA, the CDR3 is TGTGCCAGCACTGGGGACAGGGCTTGGGGCTACACCTTC. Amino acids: CASTGDRAWGYTF.

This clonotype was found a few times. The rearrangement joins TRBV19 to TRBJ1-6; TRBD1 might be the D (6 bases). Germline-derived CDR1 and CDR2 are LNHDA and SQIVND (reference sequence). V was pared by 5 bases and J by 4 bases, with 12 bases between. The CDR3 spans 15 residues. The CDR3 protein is CASSADRTYNSPLHF. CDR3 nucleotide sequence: TGTGCCAGTAGTGCAGACAGGACGTATAATTCACCCCTCCACTTT.

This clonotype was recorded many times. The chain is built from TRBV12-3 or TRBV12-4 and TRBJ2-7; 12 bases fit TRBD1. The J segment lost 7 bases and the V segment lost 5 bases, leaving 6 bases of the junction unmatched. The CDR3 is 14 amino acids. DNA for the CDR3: TGTGCCAGCAGTGGGACAGGGGGCTCGGAAGAGCAGTACTTC. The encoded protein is CASSGTGGSEEQYF.

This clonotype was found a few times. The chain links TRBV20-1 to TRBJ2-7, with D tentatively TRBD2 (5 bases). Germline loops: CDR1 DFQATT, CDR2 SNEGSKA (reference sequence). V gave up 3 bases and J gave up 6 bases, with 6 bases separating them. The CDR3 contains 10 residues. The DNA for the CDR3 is TGCAGTGCTAGGGACTCCGAGCAGTACTTC. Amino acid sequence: CSARDSEQYF.

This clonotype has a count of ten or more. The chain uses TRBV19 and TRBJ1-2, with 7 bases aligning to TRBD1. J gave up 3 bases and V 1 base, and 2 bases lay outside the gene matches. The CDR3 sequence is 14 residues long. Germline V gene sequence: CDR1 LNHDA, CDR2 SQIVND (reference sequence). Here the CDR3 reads CASSIGQGDYGYTF. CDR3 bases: TGTGCCAGTAGTATAGGTCAGGGGGACTATGGCTACACCTTC.